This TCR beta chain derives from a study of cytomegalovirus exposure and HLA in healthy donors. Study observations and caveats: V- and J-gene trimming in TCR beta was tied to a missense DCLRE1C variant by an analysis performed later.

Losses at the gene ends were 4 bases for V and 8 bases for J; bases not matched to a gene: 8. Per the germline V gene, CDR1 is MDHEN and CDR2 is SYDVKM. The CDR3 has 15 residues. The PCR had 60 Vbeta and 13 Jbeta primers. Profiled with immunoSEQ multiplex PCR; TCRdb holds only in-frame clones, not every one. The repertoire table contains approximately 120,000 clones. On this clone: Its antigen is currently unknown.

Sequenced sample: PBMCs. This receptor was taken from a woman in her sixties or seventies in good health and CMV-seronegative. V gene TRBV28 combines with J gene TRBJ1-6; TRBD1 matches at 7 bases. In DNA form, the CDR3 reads TGTGCCAGCAGTTCCTTGAGACAGGGTTATTCACCCCTCCACTTT. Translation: CASSSLRQGYSPLHF.